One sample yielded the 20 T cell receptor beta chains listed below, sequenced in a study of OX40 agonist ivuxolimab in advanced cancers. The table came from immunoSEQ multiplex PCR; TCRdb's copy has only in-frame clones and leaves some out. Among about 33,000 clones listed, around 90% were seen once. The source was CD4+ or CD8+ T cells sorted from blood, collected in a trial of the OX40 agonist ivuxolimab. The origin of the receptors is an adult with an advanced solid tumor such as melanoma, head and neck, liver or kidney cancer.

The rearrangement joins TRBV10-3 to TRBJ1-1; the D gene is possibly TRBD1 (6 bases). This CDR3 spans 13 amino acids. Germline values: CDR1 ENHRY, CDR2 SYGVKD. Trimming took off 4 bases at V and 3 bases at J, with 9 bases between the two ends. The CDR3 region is CAISAAGDTEAFF. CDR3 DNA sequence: TGTGCCATCAGTGCAGCAGGGGACACTGAAGCTTTCTTT.

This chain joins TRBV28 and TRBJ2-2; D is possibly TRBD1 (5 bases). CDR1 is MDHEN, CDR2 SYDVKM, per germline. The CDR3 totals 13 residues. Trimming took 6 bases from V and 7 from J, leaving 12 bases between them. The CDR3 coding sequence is TGTGCCAGCAGCCCCCTGGGGCACGGGGAGCTGTTTTTT. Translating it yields CASSPLGHGELFF.

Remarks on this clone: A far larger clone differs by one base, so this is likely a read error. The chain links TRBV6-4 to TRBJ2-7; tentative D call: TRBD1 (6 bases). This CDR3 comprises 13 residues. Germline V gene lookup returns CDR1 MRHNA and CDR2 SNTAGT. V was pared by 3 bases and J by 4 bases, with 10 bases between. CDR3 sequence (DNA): TGTGCCAGCAGTGAAGGGGACAAATACGAGCAGTACTTC. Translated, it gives CASSEGDKYEQYF.

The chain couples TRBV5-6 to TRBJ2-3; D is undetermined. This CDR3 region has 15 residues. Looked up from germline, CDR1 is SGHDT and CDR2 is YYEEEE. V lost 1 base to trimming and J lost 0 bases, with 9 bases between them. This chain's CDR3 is CASSLSNPSTDTQYF. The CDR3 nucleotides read TGTGCCAGCAGCTTGTCGAATCCTAGCACAGATACGCAGTATTTT.

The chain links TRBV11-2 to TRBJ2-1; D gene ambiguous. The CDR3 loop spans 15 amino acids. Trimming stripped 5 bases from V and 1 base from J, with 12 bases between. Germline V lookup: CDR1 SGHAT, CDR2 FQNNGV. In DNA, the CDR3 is TGTGCCAGCAGCCCCGACTCTGCATCCTACAATGAGCAGTTCTTC. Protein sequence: CASSPDSASYNEQFF.

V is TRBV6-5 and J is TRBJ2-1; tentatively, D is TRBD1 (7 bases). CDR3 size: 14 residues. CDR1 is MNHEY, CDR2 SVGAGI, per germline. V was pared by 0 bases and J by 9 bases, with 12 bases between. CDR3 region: CASSYSRQGGEQFF. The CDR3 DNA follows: TGTGCCAGCAGTTACTCAAGACAGGGAGGTGAGCAGTTCTTC.

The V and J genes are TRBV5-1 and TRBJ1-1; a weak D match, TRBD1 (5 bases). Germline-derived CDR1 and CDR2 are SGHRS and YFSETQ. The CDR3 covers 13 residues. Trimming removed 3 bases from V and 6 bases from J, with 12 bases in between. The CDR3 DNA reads TGCGCCAGCAGCTGGACAAGCGGGGCTGAAGCTTTCTTT. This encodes CASSWTSGAEAFF.

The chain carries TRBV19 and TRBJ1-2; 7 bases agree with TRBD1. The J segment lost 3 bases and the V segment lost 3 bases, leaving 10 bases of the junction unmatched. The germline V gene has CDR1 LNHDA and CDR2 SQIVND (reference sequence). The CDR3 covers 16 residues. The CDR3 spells CASSIGSDRADYGYTF. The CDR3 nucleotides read TGTGCCAGTAGTATCGGATCTGACAGGGCGGACTATGGCTACACCTTC.

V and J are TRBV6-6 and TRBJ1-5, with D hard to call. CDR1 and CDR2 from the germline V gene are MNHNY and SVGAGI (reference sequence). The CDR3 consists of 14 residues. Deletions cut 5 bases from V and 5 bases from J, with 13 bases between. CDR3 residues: CASSVVIGDQPQHF. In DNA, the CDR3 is TGTGCCAGCAGTGTAGTGATTGGCGATCAGCCCCAGCATTTT.

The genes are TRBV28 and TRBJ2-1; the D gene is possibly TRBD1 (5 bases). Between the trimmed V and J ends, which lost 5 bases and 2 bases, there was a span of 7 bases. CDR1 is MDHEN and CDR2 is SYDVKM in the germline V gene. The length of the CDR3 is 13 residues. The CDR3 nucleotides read TGTGCCAGCAGTGGGGCTGCCTACAATGAGCAGTTCTTC. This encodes CASSGAAYNEQFF.

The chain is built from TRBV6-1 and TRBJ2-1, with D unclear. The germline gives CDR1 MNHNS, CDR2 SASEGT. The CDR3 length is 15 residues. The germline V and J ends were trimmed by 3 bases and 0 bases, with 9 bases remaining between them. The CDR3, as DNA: TGTGCCAGCAGTGATGACCTGAGCTCCTACAATGAGCAGTTCTTC. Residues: CASSDDLSSYNEQFF.

The CDR3 nucleotides are TGTGCCAGCAGTTTAGGGAATATCCTTGCCCGCACAGATACGCAGTATTTT. Protein sequence: CASSLGNILARTDTQYF. V and J are TRBV28 and TRBJ2-3, with no clear D. CDR3 length: 17 amino acids. From germline, CDR1 is MDHEN and CDR2 SYDVKM. Trimming shortened V by 2 bases and J by 1 base, and 16 bases separated the two germline ends. Based on the CDR3 plus reference TRBV28 and TRBJ2-3, the full variable domain is DVKVTQSSRYLVKRTGEKVFLECVQDMDHENMFWYRQDPGLGLRLIYFSYDVKMKEKGDIPEGYSVSREKKERFSLILESASTNQTSMYLCASSLGNILARTDTQYFGPGTRLTVL.

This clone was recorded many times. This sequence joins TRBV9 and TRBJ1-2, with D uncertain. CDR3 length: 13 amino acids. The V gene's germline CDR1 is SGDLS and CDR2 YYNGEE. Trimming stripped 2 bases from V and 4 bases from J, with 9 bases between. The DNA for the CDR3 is TGTGCCAGCAGCGTTAGTACCGGCTATGGCTACACCTTC. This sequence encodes CASSVSTGYGYTF.

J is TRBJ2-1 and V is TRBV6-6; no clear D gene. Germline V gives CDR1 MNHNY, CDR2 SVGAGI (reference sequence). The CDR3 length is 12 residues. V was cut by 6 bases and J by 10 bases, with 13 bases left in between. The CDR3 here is CASSTPGPEQFF. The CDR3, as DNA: TGTGCCAGCAGCACACCGGGCCCCGAGCAGTTCTTC.

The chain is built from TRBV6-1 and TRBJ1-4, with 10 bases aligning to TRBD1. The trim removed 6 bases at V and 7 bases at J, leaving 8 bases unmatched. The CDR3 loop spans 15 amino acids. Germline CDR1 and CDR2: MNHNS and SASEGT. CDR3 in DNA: TGTGCCAGCAGCGGGACAGGGGATTACGGTGAAAAACTGTTTTTT. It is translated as CASSGTGDYGEKLFF.

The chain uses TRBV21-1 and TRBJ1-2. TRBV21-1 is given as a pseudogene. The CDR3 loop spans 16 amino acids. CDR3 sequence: CASSKALAGGRYGYTF. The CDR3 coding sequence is TGTGCCAGCAGCAAAGCTTTGGCGGGGGGCAGGTATGGCTACACCTTC.

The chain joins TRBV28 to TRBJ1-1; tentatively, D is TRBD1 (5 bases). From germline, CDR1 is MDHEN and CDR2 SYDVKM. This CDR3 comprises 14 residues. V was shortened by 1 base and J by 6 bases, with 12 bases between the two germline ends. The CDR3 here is CASSLSAGLPEAFF. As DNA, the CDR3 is TGTGCCAGCAGTTTATCGGCAGGGCTACCTGAAGCTTTCTTT.

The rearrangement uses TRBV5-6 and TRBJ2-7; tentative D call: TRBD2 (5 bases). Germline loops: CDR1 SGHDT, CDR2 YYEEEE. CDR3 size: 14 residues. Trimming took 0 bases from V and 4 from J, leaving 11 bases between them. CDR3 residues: CASSLAVGMYEQYF. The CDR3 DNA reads TGTGCCAGCAGCTTGGCGGTCGGGATGTACGAGCAGTACTTC.

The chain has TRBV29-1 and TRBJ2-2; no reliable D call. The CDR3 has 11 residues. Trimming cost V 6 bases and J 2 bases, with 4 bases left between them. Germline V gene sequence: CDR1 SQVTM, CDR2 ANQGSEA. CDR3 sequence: CSVENTGELFF. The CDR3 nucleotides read TGCAGCGTCGAAAACACCGGGGAGCTGTTTTTT.

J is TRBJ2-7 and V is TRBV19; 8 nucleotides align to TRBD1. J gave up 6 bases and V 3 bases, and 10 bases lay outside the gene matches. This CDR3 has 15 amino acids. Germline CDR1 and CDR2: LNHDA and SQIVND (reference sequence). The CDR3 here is CASSIMQGAMGEQYF. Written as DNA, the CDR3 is TGTGCCAGTAGTATTATGCAGGGGGCGATGGGCGAGCAGTACTTC.